Presented here are 15 T cell receptor beta chains from one specimen sequenced in a study of read filtering for tumor transcriptome and immune sequencing. The library was built from about 400 ng RNA with molecular barcoded adaptors for alpha/delta and beta/gamma chains. Via MiXCR, TCRdb re-called the reads, giving one row per CDR3 protein. The table includes about 62,000 distinct CDR3 sequences, about 19% detected once. The sequenced material came from a population of CD138-negative cells sorted from bone marrow. The receptors come from a donor over 35 with multiple myeloma.

With respect to this clonotype: At one end, the junction sequence differs from germline, possibly due to a read error. The V gene is TRBV7-9, the J gene TRBJ2-3, with 9 bases that match TRBD1. CDR1 and CDR2 from the germline V gene are SEHNR and FQNEAQ (reference sequence). This CDR3 comprises 17 residues. In nucleotides, the CDR3 is TGTGCCCGCAGCCCGCTTGGACAGGGGAAGAGTATGGATACGCAGTATTTT. Residues: CARSPLGQGKSMDTQYF.

The table lists this clonotype with a few counts. This could be a read error, since a much larger clone is one nucleotide away. The V call is TRBV11-2, the J call TRBJ1-5, with D possibly being TRBD1 (5 bases). This CDR3 is built from 14 residues. The germline V gene encodes CDR1 SGHAT and CDR2 FQNNGV. The CDR3 sequence is CASSLRGSNQSQHF. The DNA for the CDR3 is TGTGCCAGCAGCTTAAGGGGTAGCAATCAGTCCCAGCATTTT.

This clonotype was counted ten times or more. This may arise from a read error, as a much more abundant clone is one base away. The genes are TRBV20-1 and TRBJ1-1, with TRBD1 identical over 7 bases. Germline V lookup: CDR1 DFQATT, CDR2 SNEGSKA (reference sequence). With 6 bases clipped from V and 0 bases from J, the junction kept 4 bases outside the gene matches. The length of the CDR3 is 13 residues. CDR3 sequence: CSASGTVNTEAFF. Written as DNA, the CDR3 is TGCAGTGCGTCCGGGACAGTGAACACTGAAGCTTTCTTT.

Many counts were recorded for this clonotype. V gene TRBV21-1 combines with J gene TRBJ2-5; TRBD1, the table's D call, lacks a check against the DNA. TRBV21-1 is a listed pseudogene. This CDR3 comprises 13 residues. CDR3 protein: CASGGQGPETQYF. The CDR3 nucleotides are TGTGCCAGCGGCGGACAGGGGCCAGAGACCCAGTACTTC.

This clonotype turned up a few times. The chain joins TRBV7-2 to TRBJ2-2; no reliable D call. Trimming removed 5 bases from V and 1 base from J, with 14 bases in between. Germline CDR1 and CDR2: SGHTA and FQGNSA. CDR3 length equals 16 residues. CDR3 sequence reads: CASSPAPIRNTGELFF. In DNA form, the CDR3 reads TGTGCCAGCAGCCCAGCCCCGATAAGGAACACCGGGGAGCTGTTTTTT.

This clonotype was seen repeatedly, ten times or more. This sequence joins TRBV2 and TRBJ1-4; 7 nucleotides match TRBD1. The CDR3 is 15 residues long. V lost 5 bases and J lost 3; bases outside the gene matches: 6. Germline V gives CDR1 SNHLY, CDR2 FYNNEI. The CDR3 protein is CASSLTGAPNEKLFF. CDR3 DNA: TGTGCCAGCAGTCTCACAGGGGCCCCTAATGAAAAACTGTTTTTT.

This clonotype was counted ten times or more. The V gene is TRBV27, the J gene TRBJ2-6; no firm D call. V shed 3 bases and J shed 4 bases, with 4 bases lying between them. The CDR3 contains 13 residues. Germline V gives CDR1 MNHEY, CDR2 SMNVEV (reference sequence). In nucleotides, the CDR3 is TGTGCCAGCAGTTTGAGAGGGGCCAACGTCCTGACTTTC. Translating gives CASSLRGANVLTF.

This clonotype was seen at least ten times. The CDR3 spells CASSTGTSGSVGEQFF. In DNA, the CDR3 is TGCGCCAGCAGCACCGGGACTAGCGGGAGTGTAGGTGAGCAGTTCTTC. The V gene is TRBV5-1, the J gene TRBJ2-1, with TRBD2 matching over 14 bases. Unmatched junction bases numbered 9, after V lost 4 bases and J lost 9 bases. This CDR3 contains 16 residues. Germline-derived CDR1 and CDR2 are SGHRS and YFSETQ.

With respect to this clonotype: Being one base from a much bigger clone, this may be a read error. The CDR3 does not end in the conserved phenylalanine or tryptophan, so this is likely a read error. In DNA form, the CDR3 reads TGCGCCAGCAGTCCTCGATTGGCGGGAATCACAGATACGCAGTATATT. Protein: CASSPRLAGITDTQYI. The chain combines TRBV5-1 with TRBJ2-3; maybe TRBD2 (6 bases). V was cut by 5 bases and J by 2 bases, with 18 bases left in between. The V gene's germline CDR1 is SGHRS and CDR2 YFSETQ. The CDR3 contains 16 residues.

The sample holds many counts of this clonotype. The CDR3 region has the DNA TGTGCCAGCAGCCCTGCCCAGTACCAAGAGACCCAGTACTTC. This translates into CASSPAQYQETQYF. This chain uses TRBV6-2 or TRBV6-3 with TRBJ2-5, with unresolved D. Germline V gene data show CDR1 as MNHEY and CDR2 as SVGEGT. The V and J ends lost 6 bases and 0 bases respectively, with 11 bases between them. The CDR3 has 14 residues.

This chain connects TRBV11-3 to TRBJ2-1; no firm D call. V was pared by 5 bases and J by 8 bases, with 22 bases between. Germline V CDR1 and CDR2: SGHNT, YENEEA. The CDR3 is made up of 16 amino acids. The CDR3 spells CASSPPGLGGVDEQFF. CDR3 sequence (DNA): TGTGCCAGCAGCCCTCCGGGCCTAGGCGGAGTCGATGAGCAGTTCTTC.

This clonotype was recorded many times. The chain couples TRBV7-9 to TRBJ1-1; TRBD1 is a possible D gene (5 bases). The CDR3 sequence is 17 residues long. The germline gives CDR1 SEHNR, CDR2 FQNEAQ (reference sequence). V lost 1 base and J lost 4, with 19 bases in between. The CDR3 DNA is TGTGCCAGCAGCTTAGATGGGGCGTCCCATCGGACCACTGAAGCTTTCTTT. Encoded protein: CASSLDGASHRTTEAFF.

There are many counts of this clonotype. The V call is TRBV7-9, the J call TRBJ2-3; D gene unclear. Trimming removed 5 bases at V and 10 bases at J, with 10 bases between. The CDR3 is 11 residues long. The germline V gene encodes CDR1 SEHNR and CDR2 FQNEAQ (reference sequence). The DNA of the CDR3 is TGTGCCAGCAGCCCTCAGTTGGCGCAGTATTTT. Protein: CASSPQLAQYF.

This clonotype has a count of ten or more. This sequence joins TRBV6-1 and TRBJ2-3; D possibly matches TRBD1 or TRBD2 (6 bases each). This CDR3 comprises 13 residues. Trimming left V 5 bases short and J 4 bases short, with 10 bases between. The V gene's germline CDR1 is MNHNS and CDR2 SASEGT. The CDR3 DNA is TGTGCCAGCAGTTTCGGGGGCTCAGATACGCAGTATTTT. This encodes CASSFGGSDTQYF.

This clonotype was counted many times. J is TRBJ2-1 and V is TRBV29-1, with 10 nucleotides matching TRBD2. The CDR3 totals 13 residues. The germline CDR1 and CDR2 sequences are SQVTM and ANQGSEA. V lost 6 bases and J lost 10; bases outside the gene matches: 9. The CDR3 loop reads CSVERGGVGEQFF. As DNA, the CDR3 is TGCAGCGTGGAGCGGGGGGGGGTTGGAGAGCAGTTCTTC.